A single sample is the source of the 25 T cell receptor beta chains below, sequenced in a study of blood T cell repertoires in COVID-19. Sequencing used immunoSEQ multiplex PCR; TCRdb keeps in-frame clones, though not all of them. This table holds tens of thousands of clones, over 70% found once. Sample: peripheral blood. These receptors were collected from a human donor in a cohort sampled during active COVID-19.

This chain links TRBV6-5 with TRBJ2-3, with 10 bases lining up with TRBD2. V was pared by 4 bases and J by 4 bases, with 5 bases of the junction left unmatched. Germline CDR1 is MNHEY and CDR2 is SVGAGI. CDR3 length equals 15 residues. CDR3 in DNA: TGTGCCAGCAGTTGGACTAGCGGAGTGGCAGATACGCAGTATTTT. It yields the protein CASSWTSGVADTQYF.

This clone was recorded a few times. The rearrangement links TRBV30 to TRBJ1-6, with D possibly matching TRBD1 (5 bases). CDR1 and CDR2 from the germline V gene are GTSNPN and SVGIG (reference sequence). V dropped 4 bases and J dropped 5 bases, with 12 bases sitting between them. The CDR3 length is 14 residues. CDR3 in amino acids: CAWTQGRDNSPLHF. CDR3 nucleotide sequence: TGTGCCTGGACCCAGGGCAGGGATAATTCACCCCTCCACTTT.

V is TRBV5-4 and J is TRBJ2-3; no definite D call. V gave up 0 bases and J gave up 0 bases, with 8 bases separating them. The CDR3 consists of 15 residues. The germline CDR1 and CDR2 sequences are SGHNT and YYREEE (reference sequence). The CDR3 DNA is TGTGCCAGCAGCTTGGATGTCACTAGCACAGATACGCAGTATTTT. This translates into CASSLDVTSTDTQYF.

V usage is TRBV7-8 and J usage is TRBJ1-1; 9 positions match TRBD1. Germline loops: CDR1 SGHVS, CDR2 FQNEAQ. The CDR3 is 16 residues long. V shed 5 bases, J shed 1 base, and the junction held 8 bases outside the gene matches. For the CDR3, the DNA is TGTGCCAGCAGCCCCGGGACAGGGTGGTGGAACACTGAAGCTTTCTTT. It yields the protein CASSPGTGWWNTEAFF.

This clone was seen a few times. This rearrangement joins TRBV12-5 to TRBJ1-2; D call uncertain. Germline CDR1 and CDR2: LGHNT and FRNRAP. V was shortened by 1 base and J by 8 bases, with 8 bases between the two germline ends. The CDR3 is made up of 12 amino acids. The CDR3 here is CASGLGYMGYTF. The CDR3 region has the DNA TGTGCTAGTGGTTTGGGGTACATGGGCTACACCTTC.

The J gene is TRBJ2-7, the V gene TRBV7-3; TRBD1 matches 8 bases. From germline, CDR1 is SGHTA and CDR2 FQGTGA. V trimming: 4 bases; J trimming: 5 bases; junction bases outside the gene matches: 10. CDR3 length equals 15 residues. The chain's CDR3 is CASSSRTGSVHEQYF. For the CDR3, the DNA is TGTGCCAGCAGCTCCAGGACAGGGTCGGTCCACGAGCAGTACTTC.

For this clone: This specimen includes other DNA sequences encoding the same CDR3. The CDR3 nucleotides are TGTGCCAGCAGCTTAGTGGGTGGGCGGACAGTTTTCTACGAGCAGTACTTC. This sequence encodes CASSLVGGRTVFYEQYF. V gene TRBV7-2 combines with J gene TRBJ2-7; a possible D gene is TRBD1 (6 bases). Looked up from germline, CDR1 is SGHTA and CDR2 is FQGNSA. With 1 base removed from V and 3 bases from J, the gap between germline ends came to 19 bases. The CDR3 is 17 residues long. The variable domain in full, completed from reference TRBV7-2 and TRBJ2-7, reads GAGVSQSPSNKVTEKGKDVELRCDPISGHTALYWYRQSLGQGLEFLIYFQGNSAPDKSGLPSDRFSAERTGGSVSTLTIQRTQQEDSAVYLCASSLVGGRTVFYEQYFGPGTRLTVT.

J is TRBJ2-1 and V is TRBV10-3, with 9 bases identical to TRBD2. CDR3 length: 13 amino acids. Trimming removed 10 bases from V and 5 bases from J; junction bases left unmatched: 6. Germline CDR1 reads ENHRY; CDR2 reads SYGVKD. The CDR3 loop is CATSGNGDNEQFF. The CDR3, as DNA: TGTGCCACTAGCGGGAATGGGGACAATGAGCAGTTCTTC.

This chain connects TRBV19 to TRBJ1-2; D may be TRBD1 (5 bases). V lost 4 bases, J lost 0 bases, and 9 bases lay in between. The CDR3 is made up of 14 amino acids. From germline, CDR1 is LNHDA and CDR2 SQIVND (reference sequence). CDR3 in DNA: TGTGCCAGTAGTAGACAGAACCCTAACTATGGCTACACCTTC. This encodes CASSRQNPNYGYTF.

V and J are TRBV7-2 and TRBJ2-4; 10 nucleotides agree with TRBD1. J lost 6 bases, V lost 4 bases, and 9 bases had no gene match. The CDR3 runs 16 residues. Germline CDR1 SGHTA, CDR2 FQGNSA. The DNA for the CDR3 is TGTGCCAGCAGCTCACCCGGGACAGGGGAGGGAAACATTCAGTACTTC. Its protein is CASSSPGTGEGNIQYF. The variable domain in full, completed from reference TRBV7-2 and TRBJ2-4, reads GAGVSQSPSNKVTEKGKDVELRCDPISGHTALYWYRQSLGQGLEFLIYFQGNSAPDKSGLPSDRFSAERTGGSVSTLTIQRTQQEDSAVYLCASSSPGTGEGNIQYFGAGTRLSVL.

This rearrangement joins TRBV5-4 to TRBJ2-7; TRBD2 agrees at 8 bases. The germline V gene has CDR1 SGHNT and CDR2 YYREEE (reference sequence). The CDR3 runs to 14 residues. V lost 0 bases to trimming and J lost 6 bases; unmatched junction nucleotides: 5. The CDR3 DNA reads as TGTGCCAGCAGCTTGGCTAGCGGGTCCACCGAGCAGTACTTC. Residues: CASSLASGSTEQYF.

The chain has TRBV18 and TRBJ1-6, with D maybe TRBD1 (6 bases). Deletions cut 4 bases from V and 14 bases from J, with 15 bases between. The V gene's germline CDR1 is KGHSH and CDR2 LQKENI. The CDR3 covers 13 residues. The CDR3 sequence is CASSLSDSRALHF. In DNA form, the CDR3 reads TGTGCCAGCTCACTATCGGACAGTCGGGCCCTCCACTTT.

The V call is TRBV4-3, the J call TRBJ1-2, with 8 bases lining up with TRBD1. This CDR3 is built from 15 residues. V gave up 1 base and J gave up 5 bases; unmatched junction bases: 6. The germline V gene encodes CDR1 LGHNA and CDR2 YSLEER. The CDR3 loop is CASSQGTGSRYGYTF. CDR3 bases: TGCGCCAGCAGCCAAGGGACAGGGTCGCGATATGGCTACACCTTC.

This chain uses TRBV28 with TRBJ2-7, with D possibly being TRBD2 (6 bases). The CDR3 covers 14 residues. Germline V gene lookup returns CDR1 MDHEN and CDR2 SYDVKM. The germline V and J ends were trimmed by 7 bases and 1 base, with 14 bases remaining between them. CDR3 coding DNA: TGTGCCAGCACCCTACGCGGGGTATCCTACGAGCAGTACTTC. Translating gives CASTLRGVSYEQYF.

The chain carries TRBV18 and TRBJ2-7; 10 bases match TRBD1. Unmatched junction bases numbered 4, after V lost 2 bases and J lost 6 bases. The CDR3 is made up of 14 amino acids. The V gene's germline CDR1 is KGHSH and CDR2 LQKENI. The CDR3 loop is CASSPSGQGTEQYF. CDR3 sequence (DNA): TGTGCCAGCTCACCATCGGGACAGGGGACCGAGCAGTACTTC.

The CDR3 DNA reads TGTGCCAGCAGCCAAGAGCCTTGGAGGGACAGGGTATCGGGAGTGGAGACCGGGGAGCTGTTTTTT. Translated: CASSQEPWRDRVSGVETGELFF. The chain couples TRBV3-1 (or the pseudogene TRBV3-2) to TRBJ2-2; 9 positions match TRBD1. The length of the CDR3 is 22 residues. V lost 0 bases, J lost 5 bases, and 22 bases stayed unmatched. CDR1 is LGHDT, CDR2 YNNKEL, per germline (reference sequence).

The CDR3: CASSPTRLDNTEAFF. In DNA, the CDR3 is TGTGCCAGCTCACCCACCCGACTAGACAACACTGAAGCTTTCTTT. The gene calls are TRBV18 and TRBJ1-1, with D unresolved. V was clipped by 3 bases and J by 2 bases, with 13 bases between them. This CDR3 spans 15 amino acids. CDR1 is KGHSH, CDR2 LQKENI, per germline.

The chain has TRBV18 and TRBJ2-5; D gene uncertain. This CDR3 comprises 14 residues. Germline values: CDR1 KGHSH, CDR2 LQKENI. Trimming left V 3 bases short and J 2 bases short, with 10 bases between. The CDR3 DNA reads TGTGCCAGCTCACCCCCTGGCTCGCAAGAGACCCAGTACTTC. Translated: CASSPPGSQETQYF.

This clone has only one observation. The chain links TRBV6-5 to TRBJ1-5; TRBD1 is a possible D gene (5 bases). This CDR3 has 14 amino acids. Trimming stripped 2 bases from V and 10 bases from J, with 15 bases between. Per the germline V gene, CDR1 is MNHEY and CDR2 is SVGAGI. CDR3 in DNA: TGTGCCAGCAGTTACACGGGGGGTAGGTCACCCCAGCATTTT. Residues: CASSYTGGRSPQHF.

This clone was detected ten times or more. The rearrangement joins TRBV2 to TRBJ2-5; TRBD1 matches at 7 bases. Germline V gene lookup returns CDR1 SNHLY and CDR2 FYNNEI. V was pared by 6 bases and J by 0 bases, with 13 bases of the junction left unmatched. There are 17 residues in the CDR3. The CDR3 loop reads CASRLTGGQEYQETQYF. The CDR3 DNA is TGTGCCAGCAGATTAACCGGCGGACAGGAGTACCAAGAGACCCAGTACTTC.

CDR3: CASSWGGSSYNEQFF. The CDR3 region has the DNA TGTGCCAGCAGCTGGGGTGGGAGCTCCTACAATGAGCAGTTCTTC. The chain recombines TRBV7-3 with TRBJ2-1; D possibly corresponds to TRBD2 (5 bases). V lost 4 bases and J lost 0, with 10 bases in between. This CDR3 comprises 15 residues. Germline values: CDR1 SGHTA, CDR2 FQGTGA.

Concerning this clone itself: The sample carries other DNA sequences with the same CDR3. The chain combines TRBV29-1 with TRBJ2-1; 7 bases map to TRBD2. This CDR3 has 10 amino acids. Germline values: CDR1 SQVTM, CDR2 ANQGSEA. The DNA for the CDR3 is TGCAGTGTGGGGGGGAATGAGCAGTTCTTC. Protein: CSVGGNEQFF.

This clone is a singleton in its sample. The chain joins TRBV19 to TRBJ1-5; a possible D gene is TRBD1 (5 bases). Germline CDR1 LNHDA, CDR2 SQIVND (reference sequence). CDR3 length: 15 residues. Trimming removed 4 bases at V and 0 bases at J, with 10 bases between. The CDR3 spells CASSKDRYSNQPQHF. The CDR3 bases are TGTGCCAGTAGTAAAGACAGATATAGCAATCAGCCCCAGCATTTT. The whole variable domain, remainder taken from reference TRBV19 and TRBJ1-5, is DGGITQSPKYLFRKEGQNVTLSCEQNLNHDAMYWYRQDPGQGLRLIYYSQIVNDFQKGDIAEGYSVSREKKESFPLTVTSAQKNPTAFYLCASSKDRYSNQPQHFGDGTRLSIL.

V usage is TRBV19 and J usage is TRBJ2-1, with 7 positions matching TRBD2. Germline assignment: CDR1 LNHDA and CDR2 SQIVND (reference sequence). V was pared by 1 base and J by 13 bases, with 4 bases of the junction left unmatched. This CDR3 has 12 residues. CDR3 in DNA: TGTGCCAGTAGTATAGGGGTGGGACTACAGTTCTTC. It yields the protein CASSIGVGLQFF.

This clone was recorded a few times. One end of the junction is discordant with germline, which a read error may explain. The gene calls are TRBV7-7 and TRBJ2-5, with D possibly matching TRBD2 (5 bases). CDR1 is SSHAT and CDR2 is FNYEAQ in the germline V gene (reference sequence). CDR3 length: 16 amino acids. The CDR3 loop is CASSLGRMIRGETQYF. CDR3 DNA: TGTGCTAGCAGCTTAGGCCGGATGATTAGAGGGGAGACCCAGTACTTC.